The rows below give T cell receptor beta chains drawn from one sample of a study of T cell repertoires in breast cancer. TCRdb reprocessed the emulsion pairing reads with MiXCR, giving one entry per CDR3 protein. The sample holds 100 to 110 distinct CDR3 sequences, roughly a sixth seen once. Sequences were obtained from CD8+ T cells. These receptors were taken from a pool of human donors with breast cancer or a healthy control (not recorded which). Both conserved end residues are part of each CDR3. D genes are given only for firm matches. The size entry is marked missing in some rows and otherwise reads once, few, many or a size class.

v_call	d_call	j_call	clone_size	cdr3_aa	cdr3_nt
TRBV6-5	.	TRBJ2-5	few	CASSPPGHIQETQYF	TGTGCCAGCAGTCCTCCGGGCCACATTCAAGAGACCCAGTACTTC
TRBV7-2	.	TRBJ2-5	hyperexpanded	CASSLEGGQETQYF	TGTGCCAGCAGCTTAGAGGGGGGGCAAGAGACCCAGTACTTC
TRBV7-8	.	TRBJ1-3	large	CASSLTGNTIYF	TGTGCCAGCAGCTTAACTGGAAACACCATATATTTT
TRBV7-9	TRBD1	TRBJ1-6	few	CASSQDRAGNSPLHF	TGTGCCAGCAGCCAAGACAGGGCGGGGAATTCACCCCTCCACTTT
TRBV7-3	TRBD1	TRBJ1-1	medium-sized	CASSLTGGMNTEAFF	TGTGCCAGCAGCTTGACAGGGGGCATGAACACTGAAGCTTTCTTT
TRBV7-6	.	TRBJ2-5	.	CASSMTGETQYF	TGTGCCAGCAGCATGACTGGGGAGACCCAGTACTTC
TRBV5-5	.	TRBJ2-5	large	CFSSSRKTQYF	TGTTTCAGCAGCTCGCGGAAAACCCAGTACTTC
TRBV6-8	.	TRBJ1-1	.	CASSNMGDTEAFF	TGTGCCAGCAGCAACATGGGAGACACTGAAGCTTTCTTT
TRBV7-3	.	TRBJ2-5	.	CASSGRGLQETQYF	TGTGCCAGCAGCGGGCGGGGGCTACAAGAGACCCAGTACTTC
TRBV28	.	TRBJ1-5	hyperexpanded	CATELGESQPQHF	TGTGCCACCGAGTTGGGGGAGAGTCAGCCCCAGCATTTT
TRBV7-6	.	TRBJ2-2	few	CASSLKIGELFF	TGTGCCAGCAGCTTAAAGATCGGGGAGCTGTTTTTT
TRBV6-1	.	TRBJ2-5	.	CASRPLATKEPQYF	TGTGCCAGCAGGCCTCTAGCGACCAAAGAGCCCCAGTACTTC
TRBV7-2	.	TRBJ2-7	.	CASSLARNSFEQYF	TGTGCCAGCAGCTTAGCGCGCAACTCCTTCGAGCAGTACTTC
TRBV7-6	.	TRBJ1-1	large	CASSLGRNTEAFF	TGTGCCAGCAGCTTAGGTAGAAACACTGAAGCTTTCTTT
TRBV7-2	TRBD2	TRBJ2-3	.	CASSRIAGGINTQYF	TGTGCCAGCAGCCGCATAGCGGGGGGGATAAATACGCAGTATTTT
TRBV7-6	.	TRBJ1-4	hyperexpanded	CASSALTVNEKLFF	TGTGCCAGCAGCGCCCTGACGGTTAATGAAAAACTGTTTTTT
TRBV7-6	.	TRBJ2-1	medium-sized	CASSSEGQLDEQFF	TGTGCCAGCAGCTCGGAGGGCCAGCTTGATGAGCAGTTCTTC
TRBV7-3	TRBD1	TRBJ2-4	medium-sized	CASSLGQGANIQYF	TGTGCCAGCAGCTTAGGACAGGGGGCGAACATTCAGTACTTC
TRBV10-1	.	TRBJ1-4	medium-sized	CASSADRSELFF	TGCGCCAGCAGTGCAGACAGGTCTGAACTGTTTTTT
TRBV28	.	TRBJ1-2	large	CASTQTPYQVIGYTF	TGTGCCAGCACCCAAACCCCGTACCAGGTCATTGGCTACACCTTC
TRBV6-8	.	TRBJ1-1	few	CASSKGNTEAFF	TGTGCCAGCAGCAAGGGAAACACTGAAGCTTTCTTT
TRBV6-1	TRBD2	TRBJ2-1	hyperexpanded	CASNGRAINNEQFF	TGTGCCAGCAACGGGAGGGCCATTAACAATGAGCAGTTCTTC